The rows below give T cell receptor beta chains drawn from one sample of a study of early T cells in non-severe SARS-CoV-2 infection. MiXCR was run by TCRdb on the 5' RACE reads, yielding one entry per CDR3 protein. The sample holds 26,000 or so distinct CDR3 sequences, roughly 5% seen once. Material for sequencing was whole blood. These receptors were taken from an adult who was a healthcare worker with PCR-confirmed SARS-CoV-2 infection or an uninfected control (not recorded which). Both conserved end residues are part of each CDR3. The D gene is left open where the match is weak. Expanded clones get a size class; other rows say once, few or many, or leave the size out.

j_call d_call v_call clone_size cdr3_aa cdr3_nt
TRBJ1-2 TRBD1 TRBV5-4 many CASSSGGHNYGYTF TGTGCCAGCAGCTCAGGGGGGCACAACTATGGCTACACCTTC
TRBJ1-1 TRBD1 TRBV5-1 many CASSLRGTGDTEAFF TGCGCCAGCAGCTTGCGGGGGACAGGGGACACTGAAGCTTTCTTT
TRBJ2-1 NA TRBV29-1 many CSVPTGPYNEQFF TGCAGCGTTCCGACTGGTCCCTACAATGAGCAGTTCTTC
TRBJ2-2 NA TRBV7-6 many CASSPSTGGQSGELFF TGTGCCAGCAGCCCTTCGACGGGGGGCCAGTCCGGGGAGCTGTTTTTT
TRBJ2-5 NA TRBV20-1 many CSARALRGKGQGETQYF TGCAGTGCTAGAGCTCTCCGGGGCAAGGGGCAGGGAGAGACCCAGTACTTC
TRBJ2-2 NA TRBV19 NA CASSIGPGGRTGELFF TGTGCCAGTAGTATAGGGCCCGGGGGGCGAACCGGGGAGCTGTTTTTT
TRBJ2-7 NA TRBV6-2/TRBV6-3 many CASRDPPWEQYF TGTGCCAGCAGGGACCCACCCTGGGAGCAGTACTTC
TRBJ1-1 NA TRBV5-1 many CASSLVGGGDTEAFF TGCGCCAGCAGCTTGGTAGGCGGAGGAGACACTGAAGCTTTCTTT
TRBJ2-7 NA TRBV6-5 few CASSYGETYEQYF TGTGCCAGCAGTTACGGGGAGACCTACGAGCAGTACTTC
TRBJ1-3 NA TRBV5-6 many CASSLGRPGNTIYF TGTGCCAGCAGCTTGGGACGGCCTGGAAACACCATATATTTT
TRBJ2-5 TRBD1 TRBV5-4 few CASSLLGQEETQYF TGTGCCAGCAGCTTGTTAGGACAGGAAGAGACCCAGTACTTC
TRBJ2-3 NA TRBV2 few CASSEASDTQYF TGTGCCAGCAGTGAAGCGTCAGATACGCAGTATTTT
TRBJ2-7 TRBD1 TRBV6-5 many CASSSLTGSSYEQYF TGTGCCAGCAGTTCCCTGACAGGGAGTTCCTACGAGCAGTACTTC
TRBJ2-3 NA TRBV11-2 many CASSLSGTETTDTQYF TGTGCCAGCAGCTTATCCGGGACGGAGACCACAGATACGCAGTATTTT
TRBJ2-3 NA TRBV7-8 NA CASSPLPDTQYF TGTGCCAGCAGCCCTCTCCCAGATACGCAGTATTTT
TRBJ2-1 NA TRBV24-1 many CATSDLQGYEQFF TGTGCCACCAGTGATTTGCAGGGCTATGAGCAGTTCTTC
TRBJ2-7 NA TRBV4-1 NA CASSQEYSSYEQYF TGCGCCAGCAGCCAAGAGTACAGCTCCTACGAGCAGTACTTC
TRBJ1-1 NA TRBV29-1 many CSVVTGTEAFF TGCAGCGTTGTGACGGGCACTGAAGCTTTCTTT
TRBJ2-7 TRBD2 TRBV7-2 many CASSALAGGSEQYF TGTGCCAGCAGCGCACTAGCGGGGGGCTCCGAGCAGTACTTC
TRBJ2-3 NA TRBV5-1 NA CASSQTGLASTDTQYF TGCGCCAGCAGCCAAACCGGACTCGCTAGCACAGATACGCAGTATTTT
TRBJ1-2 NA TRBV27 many CASSLMGAGNYGYTF TGTGCCAGCAGTTTAATGGGTGCAGGGAACTATGGCTACACCTTC
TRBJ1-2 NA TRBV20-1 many CSASPPADYGYTF TGCAGTGCTAGTCCCCCAGCCGATTATGGCTACACCTTC
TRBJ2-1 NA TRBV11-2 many CASNPRTVDEQFF TGTGCCAGCAACCCTCGAACTGTCGATGAGCAGTTCTTC
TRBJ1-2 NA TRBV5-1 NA CASSLPTGSYGYTF TGCGCCAGCAGTCTCCCAACAGGTTCCTATGGCTACACCTTC
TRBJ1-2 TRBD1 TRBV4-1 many CASSQEHRTGGSGYTF TGCGCCAGCAGCCAAGAGCATCGGACAGGGGGCTCGGGCTACACCTTC
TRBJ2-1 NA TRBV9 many CASSPQGAGSYNEQFF TGTGCCAGCAGCCCGCAAGGGGCGGGCTCCTACAATGAGCAGTTCTTC
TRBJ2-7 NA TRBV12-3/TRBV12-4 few CASSSSYEQYF TGTGCCAGCAGTTCCAGCTACGAGCAGTACTTC
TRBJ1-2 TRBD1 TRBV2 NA CASSGTGIIYGYTF TGTGCCAGCAGCGGGACAGGAATTATCTATGGCTACACCTTC
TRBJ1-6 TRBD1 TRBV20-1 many CSAQRFGRGTSSPLHF TGCAGTGCTCAACGCTTCGGCAGGGGGACGAGTTCACCCCTCCACTTT
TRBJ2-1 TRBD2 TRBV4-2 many CASSQDSQQIAGGYNEQFF TGTGCCAGCAGCCAAGATTCCCAGCAAATAGCGGGGGGGTACAATGAGCAGTTCTTC
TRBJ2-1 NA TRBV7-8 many CASSLDRGDVHEQFF TGTGCCAGCAGCTTAGATAGGGGTGATGTCCATGAGCAGTTCTTC
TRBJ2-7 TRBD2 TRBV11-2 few CASSLELAGARREQYF TGTGCCAGCAGCTTAGAACTAGCGGGGGCCCGGAGGGAGCAGTACTTC
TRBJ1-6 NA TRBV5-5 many CASSLGCRSYNSPLHF TGTGCCAGCAGCTTGGGGTGCCGCTCCTATAATTCACCCCTCCACTTT
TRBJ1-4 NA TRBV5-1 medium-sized CASSLRGGELEKLFF TGCGCCAGCAGCTTGAGGGGGGGCGAGCTGGAAAAACTGTTTTTT
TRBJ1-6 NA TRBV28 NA CASTLGLSEHSPLHF TGTGCCAGCACCCTTGGGCTTTCTGAGCATTCACCCCTCCACTTT
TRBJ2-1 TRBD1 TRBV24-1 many CATSATGQGPWSSYNEQFF TGTGCCACCAGTGCAACGGGACAGGGGCCATGGAGCTCCTACAATGAGCAGTTCTTC
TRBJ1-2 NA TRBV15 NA CATSRASGTPGGYTF TGTGCCACCAGCAGAGCGAGCGGGACACCGGGGGGCTACACCTTC
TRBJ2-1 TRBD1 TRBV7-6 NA CASSHRTGDYNEQFF TGTGCCAGCAGCCACCGGACAGGGGATTACAATGAGCAGTTCTTC
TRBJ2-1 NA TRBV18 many CASSPPWEFKDDEQFF TGTGCCAGCTCACCCCCGTGGGAGTTCAAGGACGATGAGCAGTTCTTC
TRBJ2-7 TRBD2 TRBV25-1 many CASSDLADTTYEQYF TGTGCCAGCAGTGATCTAGCGGACACGACCTACGAGCAGTACTTC
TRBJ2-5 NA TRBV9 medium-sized CASAREGGHTKTQYF TGTGCCAGCGCCCGAGAAGGGGGGCATACAAAGACCCAGTACTTC
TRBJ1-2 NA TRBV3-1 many CASSGAYGYTF TGTGCCAGCAGCGGGGCCTATGGCTACACCTTC
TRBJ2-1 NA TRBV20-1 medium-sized CSASGPWGEQFF TGCAGTGCTAGCGGGCCGTGGGGTGAGCAGTTCTTC
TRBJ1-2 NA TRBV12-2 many CASRSNRGIFYGYTF TGTGCAAGTCGCTCCAACAGGGGGATCTTCTATGGCTACACCTTC
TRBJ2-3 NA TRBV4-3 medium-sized CASSQDQSGNTQYF TGCGCCAGCAGCCAAGATCAGTCAGGGAATACGCAGTATTTT
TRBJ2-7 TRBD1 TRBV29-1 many CSVVDRAHSYEQYF TGCAGCGTTGTGGACAGGGCCCATAGCTACGAGCAGTACTTC
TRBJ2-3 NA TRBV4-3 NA CASSQGALSTDTQYF TGCGCCAGCAGCCAAGGAGCGCTTAGCACAGATACGCAGTATTTT
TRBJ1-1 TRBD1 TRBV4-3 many CASSGTQGLEAFF TGCGCCAGCAGCGGGACACAGGGGTTGGAAGCTTTCTTT
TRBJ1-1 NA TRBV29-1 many CSVVSRKNTEAFF TGCAGCGTTGTATCCAGAAAGAACACTGAAGCTTTCTTT
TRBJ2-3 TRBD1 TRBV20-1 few CSARFGTGADTQYF TGCAGTGCTAGATTCGGGACAGGGGCAGATACGCAGTATTTT
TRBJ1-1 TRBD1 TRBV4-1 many CASSRWTGGNTEAFF TGCGCCAGCAGCCGATGGACAGGGGGGAACACTGAAGCTTTCTTT